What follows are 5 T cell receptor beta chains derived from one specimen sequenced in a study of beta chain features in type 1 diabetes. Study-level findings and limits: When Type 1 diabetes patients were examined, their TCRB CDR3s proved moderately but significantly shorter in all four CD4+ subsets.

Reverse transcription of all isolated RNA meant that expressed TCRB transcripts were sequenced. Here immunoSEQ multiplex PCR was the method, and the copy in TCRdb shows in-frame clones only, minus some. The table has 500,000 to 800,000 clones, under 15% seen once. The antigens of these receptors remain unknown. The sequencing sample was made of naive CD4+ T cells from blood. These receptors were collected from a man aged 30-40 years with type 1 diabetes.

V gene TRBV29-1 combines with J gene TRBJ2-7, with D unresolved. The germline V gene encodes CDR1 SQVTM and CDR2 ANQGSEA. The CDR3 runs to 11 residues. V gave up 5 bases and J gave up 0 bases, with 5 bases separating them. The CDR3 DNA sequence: TGCAGCGTTAGTTCCTCCTACGAGCAGTACTTC. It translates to CSVSSSYEQYF.

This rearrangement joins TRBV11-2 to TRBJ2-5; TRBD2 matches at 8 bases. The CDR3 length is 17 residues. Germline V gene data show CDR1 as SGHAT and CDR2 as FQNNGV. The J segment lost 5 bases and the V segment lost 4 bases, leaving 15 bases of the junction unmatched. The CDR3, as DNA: TGTGCCAGCAGCTCCCACCCCGGGACTAGAGGTCCTGAGACCCAGTACTTC. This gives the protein CASSSHPGTRGPETQYF.

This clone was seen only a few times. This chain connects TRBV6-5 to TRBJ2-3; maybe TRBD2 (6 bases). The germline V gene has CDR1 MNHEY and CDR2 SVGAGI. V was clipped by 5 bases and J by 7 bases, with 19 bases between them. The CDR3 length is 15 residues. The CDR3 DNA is TGTGCCAGCAGTCTTACTAGCACTGCACAGTATACGCAGTATTTT. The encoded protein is CASSLTSTAQYTQYF.

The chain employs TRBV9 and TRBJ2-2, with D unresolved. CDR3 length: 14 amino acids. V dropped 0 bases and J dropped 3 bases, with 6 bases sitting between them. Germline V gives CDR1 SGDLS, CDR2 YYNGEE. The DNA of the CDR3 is TGTGCCAGCAGCGTAGCTCTGGACACCGGGGAGCTGTTTTTT. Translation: CASSVALDTGELFF.

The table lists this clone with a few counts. The CDR3 here is CASSPRAGAGVNQPQHF. The CDR3 DNA sequence: TGTGCCAGCAGCCCTAGGGCGGGAGCAGGGGTCAATCAGCCCCAGCATTTT. This chain uses TRBV7-2 with TRBJ1-5; maybe TRBD1 (6 bases). V was pared by 5 bases and J by 3 bases, with 20 bases between. The germline V gene has CDR1 SGHTA and CDR2 FQGNSA. The CDR3 sequence is 17 residues long.